The rows below give T cell receptor beta chains drawn from one sample of a study of T-cell memory formation after mild COVID-19. TCRdb passed the 5' RACE reads through MiXCR, listing each CDR3 protein once. The data contain around 340,000 distinct CDR3 sequences, over 10% of them seen just once; the ten biggest clones take up over 20%. Sequencing was carried out using PBMCs or a T cell subset sorted from them (not recorded which). The receptors originated from a man in his late teens or twenties who had mild COVID-19 (a few samples of this study predate the infection). Cell type and time point are not known. The CDR3 runs from the conserved cysteine through the conserved F or W. A D gene is named only where the DNA matches it firmly. The listing skips clone size in some rows; elsewhere it reads once, few, many or a size class.

TRBJ2-5,TRBV23-1,NA,TRBD2,TGCGCCAGCAGTCCGCCTAGCGGGGGAGAAGAGACCCAGTACTTC,CASSPPSGGEETQYF
TRBJ1-2,TRBV3-1,few,NA,TGTGCCAGCAGCCAAGAGGGTGGCTACACCTTC,CASSQEGGYTF
TRBJ1-2,TRBV15,few,TRBD1,TGTGCCACCAGCAGAGATAAAGGACAGGCCCTTGGTGGCTACACCTTC,CATSRDKGQALGGYTF
TRBJ1-1,TRBV5-1,many,TRBD1,TGCGCCAGCAGCACGGGACAGCCGAACACTGAAGCTTTCTTT,CASSTGQPNTEAFF
TRBJ2-3,TRBV10-3,NA,NA,TGTGCCATCAGTGGGCCGCTAGACGGTGGGCACACAGATACGCAGTATTTT,CAISGPLDGGHTDTQYF
TRBJ1-5,TRBV12-3/TRBV12-4,NA,NA,TGTGCCAGCAGTTTAGCCCGGGGGGCTAGCAATCAGCCCCAGCATTTT,CASSLARGASNQPQHF
TRBJ2-7,TRBV9,NA,NA,TGTGCCAGCAGCGTAGGTCCAGGGCACTCCTACGAGCAGTACTTC,CASSVGPGHSYEQYF
TRBJ2-1,TRBV7-6,few,NA,TGTGCCAGCAGCCCATGGTGGGGGGCCGGTTCCTACAATGAGCAGTTCTTC,CASSPWWGAGSYNEQFF
TRBJ2-5,TRBV6-2/TRBV6-3,NA,TRBD2,TGTGCCAGCAGTTACCCACTAGCGGGGGAAGAGACCCAGTACTTC,CASSYPLAGEETQYF
TRBJ2-2,TRBV24-1,few,NA,TGTGCCACCAGTGATACCGGAAGAGGCACCGGGGAGCTGTTTTTT,CATSDTGRGTGELFF
TRBJ2-5,TRBV18,NA,TRBD1,TGTGCCAGCTCACCGACAGGGGTCGGTGGGTCGAACTTC,CASSPTGVGGSNF
TRBJ1-2,TRBV28,few,TRBD1,TGTGCCAGCAGACCTCGACAGGGGGAATCCTATGGCTACACCTTC,CASRPRQGESYGYTF
TRBJ2-3,TRBV5-6,NA,NA,TGTGCCAGCAGCTTGGGGATGAGTACCGTTTTCACAGATACGCAGTATTTT,CASSLGMSTVFTDTQYF
TRBJ2-1,TRBV11-2,few,TRBD1,TGTGCCAGCAGCTTCATACCCGGGACAGGGGACCTTAATGAGCAGTTCTTC,CASSFIPGTGDLNEQFF
TRBJ2-5,TRBV7-2,many,NA,TGTGCCAGCAGCTTCGCAAGGGAGACCCAGTACTTC,CASSFARETQYF
TRBJ1-1,TRBV7-9,NA,TRBD1,TGTGCCAGCAGCTTGGGACAGACCTACACTGAAGCTTTCTTT,CASSLGQTYTEAFF
TRBJ2-3,TRBV29-1,few,TRBD1,TGCAGCGTAAGACAGGGAAGCACAGATACGCAGTATTTT,CSVRQGSTDTQYF
TRBJ2-1,TRBV7-2,few,NA,TGTGCCAGCAGGGCTAGGCTATACAATGAGCAGTTCTTC,CASRARLYNEQFF
TRBJ2-7,TRBV5-4,few,TRBD2,TGTGCCAGCAGCTTGTCTAGCGGGGGACCCTACGAGCAGTACTTC,CASSLSSGGPYEQYF
TRBJ2-2,TRBV2,NA,NA,TGTGCCAGCAGTGTGGTCAGGGACGCGAACACCGGGGAGCTGTTTTTT,CASSVVRDANTGELFF
TRBJ2-2,TRBV6-5,few,TRBD1,TGTGCCAGCAGTTACCCGGGACAGGGCGCCGGGGAGCTGTTTTTT,CASSYPGQGAGELFF
TRBJ1-2,TRBV4-3,few,NA,TGCGCCAGCAGCCCTTGGGACTATGGCTACACCTTC,CASSPWDYGYTF
TRBJ2-1,TRBV7-9,many,TRBD2,TGTGCCAGCAGCCTCCGTAGCGGGGACGAGCAGTTCTTC,CASSLRSGDEQFF
TRBJ2-4,TRBV2,NA,NA,TGTGCCAGCAGGGGGGATGGGGGCAAAAACATTCAGTACTTC,CASRGDGGKNIQYF
TRBJ2-7,TRBV6-2/TRBV6-3,NA,NA,TGTGCCAGCAGCAGGCCTAAACCGGGACTTTCCTACGAGCAGTACTTC,CASSRPKPGLSYEQYF
TRBJ2-3,TRBV11-2,few,NA,TGTGCCAGCACCCCGTTCACAGATACGCAGTATTTT,CASTPFTDTQYF
TRBJ2-1,TRBV5-1,few,NA,TGCGCCAGCGAAAGAGGGGGGGGCGGCTCCTACAATGAGCAGTTCTTC,CASERGGGGSYNEQFF
TRBJ1-4,TRBV6-5,NA,TRBD1,TGTGCCAGCGGGTACAGGGGAGAGGATGAAAAACTGTTTTTT,CASGYRGEDEKLFF
TRBJ1-2,TRBV7-2,NA,TRBD1,TGTGCCAGCAGCTTTGACAGGGTTACCTATGGCTACACCTTC,CASSFDRVTYGYTF
TRBJ2-1,TRBV5-6,NA,TRBD1,TGTGCCAGCAGCCCCGGGACAGAACACAATGAGCAGTTCTTC,CASSPGTEHNEQFF
TRBJ2-5,TRBV5-6,few,NA,TGTGCCAGCAGCCATCGGGACTTTTGGGAGACCCAGTACTTC,CASSHRDFWETQYF
TRBJ2-4,TRBV7-9,NA,NA,TGTGCCAGCAGCCTGGGCCAGCGAGGGGCCAAAAACATTCAGTACTTC,CASSLGQRGAKNIQYF
TRBJ2-5,TRBV2,NA,NA,TGTGCCAGCAGTGAATTTTACAGCCAAGAGACCCAGTACTTC,CASSEFYSQETQYF
TRBJ2-2,TRBV10-3,few,NA,TGTGCCATCAGTGAGAACGTTGGTGGGGGAAGGAACACCGGGGAGCTGTTTTTT,CAISENVGGGRNTGELFF
TRBJ1-1,TRBV29-1,few,NA,TGCAGCGTTATCAGGCGACAGAACACTGAAGCTTTCTTT,CSVIRRQNTEAFF
TRBJ2-3,TRBV4-2,few,TRBD1,TGTGCCAGCAGCCAAGGGACAGGGGGCACAGATACGCAGTATTTT,CASSQGTGGTDTQYF
TRBJ2-5,TRBV6-5,NA,NA,TGTGCCAGCACTCCTGTAATGGGCCCGAAAGAGACCCAGTACTTC,CASTPVMGPKETQYF
TRBJ2-5,TRBV2,few,NA,TGTGCCAGCAGGGCTCCGGCGGGCAGAGCGACCCAGTACTTC,CASRAPAGRATQYF
TRBJ2-1,TRBV29-1,few,NA,TGCAGCGATCGCAATGAGCAGTTCTTC,CSDRNEQFF
TRBJ1-6,TRBV10-3,NA,NA,TGTGCCATCAGTGGGGGGCAGGGCAATTCACCCCTCCACTTT,CAISGGQGNSPLHF
TRBJ2-5,TRBV5-6,NA,TRBD2,TGTGCCAGCAGCATAGAAGCGGGGCTTCGATCCCAGTACTTC,CASSIEAGLRSQYF
TRBJ2-5,TRBV5-5,NA,NA,TGTGCCAGCAGCTTGCGGCTAGCGCTGGAGACCCAGTACTTC,CASSLRLALETQYF
TRBJ1-1,TRBV24-1,many,NA,TGTGCCACCAGTGCAGGGGCGTATACTGAAGCTTTCTTT,CATSAGAYTEAFF
TRBJ1-2,TRBV12-3/TRBV12-4,few,NA,TGTGCCAACTCAGGCTACACCTTC,CANSGYTF
TRBJ1-1,TRBV15,few,TRBD1,TGTGCCACCAGCAGAGGCCCCACAGGGGGCAACACTGAAGCTTTCTTT,CATSRGPTGGNTEAFF
TRBJ2-1,TRBV7-3,few,TRBD2,TGTGCCAGCAGCTTAACATCTTTGGCTAGCGGGGGTTTCTCCTACAATGAGCAGTTCTTC,CASSLTSLASGGFSYNEQFF
TRBJ1-3,TRBV2,NA,NA,TGTGCCAGCTGCCGGGACGCCCGGGACACCATATATTTT,CASCRDARDTIYF
TRBJ2-3,TRBV5-1,few,TRBD2,TGCGCCAGCAGCTTGGAGATAGCGGGGGGGCTAACAGATACGCAGTATTTT,CASSLEIAGGLTDTQYF
TRBJ2-2,TRBV9,many,NA,TGTGCCAGCAGCAGGTACACCGGGGAGCTGTTTTTT,CASSRYTGELFF
TRBJ1-5,TRBV12-3/TRBV12-4,many,NA,TGTGCCAGCAGCCCGGGGACTGCGAACAATCAGCCCCAGCATTTT,CASSPGTANNQPQHF
TRBJ2-7,TRBV11-2,few,NA,TGTGCCAGCAGCGCCTGGACAGACAACTACGAGCAGTACTTC,CASSAWTDNYEQYF
TRBJ1-1,TRBV7-3,few,NA,TGTGCCAGCAGCGCCCTGGGGGGAACTGAAGCTTTCTTT,CASSALGGTEAFF
TRBJ2-3,TRBV9,many,NA,TGTGCCAGCAGCGTAGGCAGCACAGATACGCAGTATTTT,CASSVGSTDTQYF
TRBJ1-5,TRBV18,many,NA,TGTGCCAGCAGCCCGGGACCCAATCAGCCCCAGCATTTT,CASSPGPNQPQHF